Below are 10 T cell receptor beta chains sequenced from a single sample in a study of human T cells and chemical hapten exposure. Time point in this sample: patch test 3, about 24 weeks after DPC sensitization. Regarding treatment: therapeutic diphenylcyclopropenone sensitization with weekly scalp DPC. A single record per CDR3 protein comes from TCRdb applying MiXCR to the RACE reads. The sample includes roughly 100,000 distinct CDR3 sequences, roughly a third of them seen just once. The source was whole blood, collected in connection with sensitization to the hapten diphenylcyclopropenone (DPC). Source of these receptors: a man in his forties with alopecia areata. Some clones in this sample may be carry-over from other donors' samples.

The gene calls are TRBV18 and TRBJ2-3; D is unclear. This CDR3 is 11 amino acids long. The germline V gene encodes CDR1 KGHSH and CDR2 LQKENI. Trimming removed 5 bases from V and 8 bases from J, with 8 bases in between. CDR3 amino acids: CASSVKVTQYF. CDR3 bases: TGTGCCAGCTCAGTCAAAGTTACGCAGTATTTT.

The CDR3 nucleotides are TGTGCCACCAGCGCGACGGCCAGCACCGGGGAGCTGTTTTTT. It is translated as CATSATASTGELFF. This chain joins TRBV24-1 and TRBJ2-2; D is unclear. With 7 bases removed from V and 4 bases from J, the gap between germline ends came to 12 bases. Per the germline V gene, CDR1 is KGHDR and CDR2 is SFDVKD. There are 14 residues in the CDR3.

The chain recombines TRBV9 with TRBJ2-5; tentative D call: TRBD2 (6 bases). This CDR3 region has 14 residues. Germline lookup yields CDR1 SGDLS and CDR2 YYNGEE. V was clipped by 0 bases and J by 4 bases, with 10 bases between them. As DNA, the CDR3 is TGTGCCAGCAGCGTAGAAGGAGGGGCAGAGACCCAGTACTTC. Translating it yields CASSVEGGAETQYF.

V usage is TRBV6-6 and J usage is TRBJ2-5; D gene unclear. The CDR3 totals 11 residues. Germline CDR1 and CDR2: MNHNY and SVGAGI (reference sequence). The V end was cut by 6 bases, the J end by 5 bases, with 7 bases between. CDR3 sequence: CASRLLETQYF. DNA of the CDR3: TGTGCCAGCAGGCTCCTTGAGACCCAGTACTTC.

V and J are TRBV12-3 or TRBV12-4 and TRBJ2-7, with 12 bases aligning to TRBD2. This CDR3 region has 11 residues. The CDR3 loop is CASSSSSGRAV. The DNA of the CDR3 is TGTGCCAGCAGTTCATCTAGCGGGAGGGCGGTC.

This chain links TRBV4-3 with TRBJ1-6, with D tentatively TRBD1 (6 bases). With 0 bases removed from V and 7 bases from J, the gap between germline ends came to 10 bases. The CDR3 has 15 amino acids. Germline V gives CDR1 LGHNA, CDR2 YSLEER. The CDR3 sequence: CASSQDQGFNSPLHF. CDR3 nucleotides: TGCGCCAGCAGCCAAGATCAGGGGTTCAATTCACCCCTCCACTTT.

J is TRBJ2-7 and V is TRBV6-4; 8 bases align to TRBD1. Germline values: CDR1 MRHNA, CDR2 SNTAGT. This CDR3 is 16 amino acids long. The ends lost 1 base at V and 7 bases at J; junction bases unmatched: 12. The CDR3 DNA follows: TGTGCCAGCAGTGACTACAGGGGGGCAGGGTGTGATGAGCAGTACGTC. The encoded protein is CASSDYRGAGCDEQYV.

In its sample, this clonotype was seen many times. The rearrangement links TRBV13 to TRBJ2-6; 8 bases line up with TRBD1. Trimming at V came to 5 bases and at J to 2 bases, leaving 2 bases not matched to a gene. The length of the CDR3 is 15 residues. CDR1 is PRHDT and CDR2 is FYEKMQ in the germline V gene (reference sequence). The DNA for the CDR3 is TGTGCCAGCAGCCTGGACAGGGCTGGGGCCAACGTCCTGACTTTC. It translates to CASSLDRAGANVLTF.

The chain combines TRBV5-1 with TRBJ2-4, with D uncertain. Germline-derived CDR1 and CDR2 are SGHRS and YFSETQ. The CDR3 is made up of 13 amino acids. Between the trimmed V and J ends, which lost 4 bases and 0 bases, there was a span of 5 bases. The CDR3 sequence: CASSELAKNIQYF. DNA of the CDR3: TGCGCCAGCAGCGAACTAGCCAAAAACATTCAGTACTTC.

This clonotype has just a few counts. The chain carries TRBV18 and TRBJ2-7; possibly TRBD1 for D (6 bases). Between the trimmed V and J ends, which lost 3 bases and 7 bases, there was a span of 19 bases. Germline assignment: CDR1 KGHSH and CDR2 LQKENI. This CDR3 has 15 residues. This CDR3 reads CASSPGLQGSTEQYF. The CDR3 DNA is TGTGCCAGCTCACCGGGCTTACAGGGTTCTACGGAGCAGTACTTC.